The 2 T cell receptor beta chains reported below all come from one sample, sequenced in a study of CD8 T cells in Susac syndrome. Reverse transcription used about 0.45 to 1 ug RNA and random hexamers. TCRdb analysed the immunoSEQ multiplex PCR reads with MiXCR anew, one entry per CDR3 protein. The sample has roughly 120,000 distinct CDR3 sequences, about 94% seen once. Specimen: CD4+ T cells from PBMCs. The receptors were sampled from a human donor with multiple sclerosis.

The CDR3 DNA is TGTGCCAGACCCCGTGGACTAGCGGGGGAAGTAAGTTCCTACAATGAGCAGTTCTTC. This translates into CARPRGLAGEVSSYNEQFF. The chain is built from TRBV25-1 and TRBJ2-1; TRBD2 agrees at 13 bases. J gave up 1 base and V 9 bases, and 15 bases lay outside the gene matches. This CDR3 is 19 amino acids long. CDR1 and CDR2 (germline): MGHDK, SYGVNS.

The DNA of the CDR3 is TGTGCCAGCAGGGAACAGGGGAACACTGAAGCTTTCTTT. Protein sequence: CASREQGNTEAFF. The V and J genes are TRBV25-1 and TRBJ1-1; a possible D gene is TRBD1 (6 bases). V lost 6 bases to trimming and J lost 1 base, with 9 bases between them. CDR1 MGHDK and CDR2 SYGVNS come from the germline V gene. The CDR3 extends over 13 amino acids.